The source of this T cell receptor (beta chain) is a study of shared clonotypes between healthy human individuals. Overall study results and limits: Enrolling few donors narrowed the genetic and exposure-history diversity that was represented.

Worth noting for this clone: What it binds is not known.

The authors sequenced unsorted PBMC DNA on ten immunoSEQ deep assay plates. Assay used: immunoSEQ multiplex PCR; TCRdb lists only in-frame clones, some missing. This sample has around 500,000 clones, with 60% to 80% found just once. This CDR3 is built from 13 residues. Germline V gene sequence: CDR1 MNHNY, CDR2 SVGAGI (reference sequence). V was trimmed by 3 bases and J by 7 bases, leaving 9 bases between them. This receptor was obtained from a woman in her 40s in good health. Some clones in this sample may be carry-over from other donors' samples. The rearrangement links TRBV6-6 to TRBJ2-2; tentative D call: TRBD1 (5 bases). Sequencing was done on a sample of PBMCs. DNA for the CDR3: TGTGCCAGCAGTTATGGGGCTAGCGGGGAGCTGTTTTTT. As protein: CASSYGASGELFF.